This passage covers 2 T cell receptor beta chains from one sample sequenced in a study of cytomegalovirus exposure and HLA in healthy donors. 60 Vbeta and 13 Jbeta primers were used in PCR. Here immunoSEQ multiplex PCR was the method, and the copy in TCRdb shows in-frame clones only, minus some. The table records some 51,000 clones, more than 65% of them present only once. Sequences were obtained from PBMCs. These TCRs come from a man aged 40-49 years in good health and CMV-seropositive.

This sequence joins TRBV5-1 and TRBJ1-6, with a weak D call TRBD1 (5 bases). Trimming left V 0 bases short and J 6 bases short, with 13 bases between. Germline assignment: CDR1 SGHRS and CDR2 YFSETQ. The CDR3 is made up of 16 amino acids. CDR3 amino acids: CASSLDSLQVNSPLHF. DNA of the CDR3: TGCGCCAGCAGCTTGGATAGTCTACAGGTTAATTCACCCCTCCACTTT.

The chain joins TRBV5-1 to TRBJ2-5; D unclear. The CDR3 is 11 residues long. V gave up 1 base and J gave up 5 bases, with 3 bases separating them. Germline V lookup: CDR1 SGHRS, CDR2 YFSETQ. The CDR3 DNA reads TGCGCCAGCAGCTTGCAGGAGACCCAGTACTTC. Its protein is CASSLQETQYF. Looking up the rest from reference TRBV5-1 and TRBJ2-5 gives the full variable domain: KAGVTQTPRYLIKTRGQQVTLSCSPISGHRSVSWYQQTPGQGLQFLFEYFSETQRNKGNFPGRFSGRQFSNSRSEMNVSTLELGDSALYLCASSLQETQYFGPGTRLLVL.